The clone carrying this T cell receptor (beta chain) is medium-sized by share. Its antigen is undetermined. Other DNA sequences within the sample encode an identical CDR3. CDR1 and CDR2 (germline): LGHNA, YSLEER. The CDR3 sequence is 13 residues long. The J segment lost 4 bases and the V segment lost 4 bases, leaving 2 bases of the junction unmatched. This sample is drawn from a study of cytomegalovirus exposure and HLA in healthy donors. Broader study findings: Analyses of presence/absence relied on an assumption of roughly uniform sequencing depth across donors.

Use of 60 Vbeta and 13 Jbeta primers characterized the PCR. Generated by immunoSEQ multiplex PCR, the TCRdb table keeps only in-frame clones and is missing some. The sample contains more than 95,000 clones, nearly 85% of which appear only once. The sample consisted of PBMCs. The chain has TRBV4-3 and TRBJ2-7; 9 nucleotides agree with TRBD1. This receptor was obtained from a man between 18 and 29 years old in good health and CMV-seronegative. This CDR3 reads CASSRGQGYEQYF. CDR3 nucleotides: TGCGCCAGCAGCCGAGGACAGGGGTACGAGCAGTACTTC.